The TCR beta chain under discussion was sequenced for a study of Graves' ophthalmopathy and Graves' hyperthyroidism. Study in general: No progression to ophthalmopathy over 18 months defined stable hyperthyroidism.

CDR1 is MGHRA and CDR2 is YSYEKL in the germline V gene. V lost 1 base to trimming and J lost 3 bases; unmatched junction nucleotides: 4. The CDR3 runs 17 residues. Scientists amplified the TCR beta CDR3 regions from RNA transcripts. An opening RT-PCR round employed HTBI primers and preceded a second-round multiplex PCR. TCRdb re-derived calls from the multiplex PCR reads in MiXCR, one entry per CDR3 protein. The sample lists more than 1,000,000 distinct CDR3 sequences; approximately 35% were seen once. This clonotype was seen more than once but under ten times. The receptor's source is an adult man with Graves' hyperthyroidism. Sequenced: peripheral blood or thyroid tissue (not recorded which). The chain joins TRBV4-1 to TRBJ2-6; 9 bases map to TRBD1. The CDR3 DNA is TGCGCCAGCAGCCAAGTACAGGGGGCGAATGGGGCCAACGTCCTGACTTTC. Protein product: CASSQVQGANGANVLTF.